This entry lists 6 T cell receptor beta chains sequenced from one sample in a study of T cell repertoires in cytomegalovirus infection. Which antigens these TCRs recognize remains unknown. Each CDR3 protein gets one entry after TCRdb re-called the reads with MiXCR. The sample lists about 830,000 distinct CDR3 sequences, about 31% occurring once. The sample was cultured CD8+ T cells from PBMCs, taken from culture after CMV antigen stimulation. These receptors were taken from a human donor in good health (CMV status not recorded). Some clones in this sample may be carry-over from other donors' samples.

This clonotype has a handful of counts. The rearrangement links TRBV7-9 to TRBJ2-7; D ambiguous. This CDR3 is built from 13 residues. V was cut by 3 bases and J by 5 bases, with 11 bases left in between. Germline CDR1 SEHNR, CDR2 FQNEAQ (reference sequence). In nucleotides, the CDR3 is TGTGCCAGCAGCTTTCCGGACCACGACGAGCAGTACGTC. Protein: CASSFPDHDEQYV.

The chain employs TRBV7-6 and TRBJ2-7; weak D call: TRBD1 (5 bases). The V end lost 3 bases, the J end lost 5 bases, and 14 bases lay between the germline ends. Germline V CDR1 and CDR2: SGHVS, FNYEAQ. This CDR3 has 14 residues. DNA of the CDR3: TGTGCCAGCAGCTTGGACATAAAGGTCCACGAGCAGTACGTC. Its translation: CASSLDIKVHEQYV.

This clonotype was detected ten times or more. The gene calls are TRBV7-3 and TRBJ2-5, with D perhaps TRBD1 (7 bases). V was clipped by 5 bases and J by 3 bases, with 22 bases between them. CDR3 length: 17 residues. Germline V gene lookup returns CDR1 SGHTA and CDR2 FQGTGA. The CDR3 nucleotides read TGTGCCAGCAGCCCCACAGGAGGGGGCGCAATTAAAGAGACCCAGTACTTC. Encoded protein: CASSPTGGGAIKETQYF.

The gene calls are TRBV29-1 and TRBJ2-7; perhaps D is TRBD1 or TRBD2 (5 bases each). CDR3 length equals 13 residues. V dropped 6 bases and J dropped 5 bases, with 17 bases sitting between them. Germline V gives CDR1 SQVTM, CDR2 ANQGSEA. The CDR3 is CSVGPGTSDEQYF. The CDR3 DNA sequence: TGCAGCGTGGGCCCCGGGACGTCTGACGAGCAGTACTTC.

A note on this clonotype: Possible read error: a much larger clone is one base away. This chain uses TRBV7-4 with TRBJ2-5; D is unclear. CDR3 length equals 15 residues. The germline gives CDR1 SGHVT, CDR2 SQSDAQ. The CDR3 DNA sequence: TGTGTCAGCAGTCGCGATAGGACCGCCGAAGAGACCCAGTACTTC. Amino acid sequence: CVSSRDRTAEETQYF.

The chain joins TRBV5-6 to TRBJ1-5; no firm D call. The CDR3 sequence is 15 residues long. Trimming left V 3 bases short and J 2 bases short, with 12 bases between. Germline values: CDR1 SGHDT, CDR2 YYEEEE. DNA of the CDR3: TGTGCCAGCAGCTCCACCCGCGACGGCAATCAGCCCCAGCATTTT. Translation: CASSSTRDGNQPQHF.